This TCR beta chain stems from a study of blood T cell repertoires in COVID-19. The germline gives CDR1 LNHDA, CDR2 SQIVND (reference sequence). The V and J ends lost 3 bases and 4 bases, in that order; junction bases with no gene match: 7. The CDR3 has 17 residues. Assay: immunoSEQ multiplex PCR; the TCRdb copy retains only in-frame clones and omits some. The repertoire holds a few hundred thousand clones, around 83% seen once, with 6.6% in the top ten. The specimen sequenced was PBMCs or T cells enriched from blood (not recorded which). The genes are TRBV19 and TRBJ2-6; 9 nucleotides line up with TRBD2. The source of this sequence is a woman between 50 and 59 years old who had been exposed to COVID-19. This CDR3 is CASSIRSGGGGANVLTF. In DNA form, the CDR3 reads TGTGCCAGTAGTATTCGTAGCGGGGGCGGAGGGGCCAACGTCCTGACTTTC.